This T cell receptor (beta chain) came from a study of blood T cell repertoires in COVID-19. Study in general: Samples came from the United States, Italy and Spain, spanning acute and convalescent COVID-19.

Seattle's enrolled individuals joined amid active infection and were then monitored longitudinally. In the authors' methods: Reference gene primers were amplified, and this amplification served to estimate nucleated cell counts. Produced via immunoSEQ multiplex PCR; TCRdb's table is partial and in-frame only. That table is the source of V, J and clone size, and D and trimming were worked out from the DNA. The sample consists of 46,000 or so clones, over 75% of them appearing once. The origin of this receptor is an elderly woman with COVID-19, enrolled during active disease. Sample: peripheral blood.

The CDR3 bases are TGTGCCAGCAGTTACTCGCTGTCTGGCCAGACCCAGTACTTC. Protein sequence: CASSYSLSGQTQYF. The chain has TRBV6-6 and TRBJ2-5; no definite D call. The CDR3 extends over 14 amino acids. Germline V CDR1 and CDR2: MNHNY, SVGAGI (reference sequence). Deletions cut 0 bases from V and 6 bases from J, with 11 bases between.